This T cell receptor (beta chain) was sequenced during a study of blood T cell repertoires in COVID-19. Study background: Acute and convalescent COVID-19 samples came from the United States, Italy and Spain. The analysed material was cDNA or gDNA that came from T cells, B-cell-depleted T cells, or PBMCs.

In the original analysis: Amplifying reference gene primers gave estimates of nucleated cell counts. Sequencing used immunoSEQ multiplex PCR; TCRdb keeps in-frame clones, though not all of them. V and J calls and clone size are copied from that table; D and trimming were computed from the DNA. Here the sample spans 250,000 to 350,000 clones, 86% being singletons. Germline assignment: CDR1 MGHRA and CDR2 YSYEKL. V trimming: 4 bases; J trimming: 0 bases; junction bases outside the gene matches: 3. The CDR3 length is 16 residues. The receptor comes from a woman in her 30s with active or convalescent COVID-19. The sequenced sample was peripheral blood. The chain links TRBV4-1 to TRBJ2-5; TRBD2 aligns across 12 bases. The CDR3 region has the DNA TGCGCCAGCAGCCCTGGACTAGCGGGGCACCAAGAGACCCAGTACTTC. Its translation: CASSPGLAGHQETQYF.